The clone carrying this T cell receptor beta chain was counted a few times. Antigen: not known. The sample comes from a study of cytomegalovirus exposure and HLA in healthy donors. Primers included in the PCR were 60 Vbeta and 13 Jbeta primers. Measured with immunoSEQ multiplex PCR; TCRdb has only the in-frame clones, and not every one. The sample comprises some 130,000 clones, approximately 80% of which are singletons, and about 2.2% rests with the top ten. V was shortened by 1 base and J by 0 bases, with 4 bases between the two germline ends. The CDR3 is made up of 13 amino acids. Germline assignment: CDR1 GTSNPN and CDR2 SVGIG (reference sequence). Study results and caveats: A later analysis found common viral pathogens apparently linked to several of the most significant clusters. Some V segments (TRBV6-2 and TRBV6-3 among them) were excluded as indistinguishable. With later analysis, a missense DCLRE1C variant became linked to TCR beta V- and J-gene trimming. Reports indicate that TCR beta sequences accurately predicted the HLA-A and HLA-B alleles of most subjects.

Source material: PBMCs. The receptor comes from a man under 40 in good health and CMV-seronegative. The rearrangement joins TRBV30 to TRBJ1-5; D unclear. CDR3 loop: CAWSASSNQPQHF. CDR3 DNA sequence: TGTGCCTGGAGTGCGTCTAGCAATCAGCCCCAGCATTTT.